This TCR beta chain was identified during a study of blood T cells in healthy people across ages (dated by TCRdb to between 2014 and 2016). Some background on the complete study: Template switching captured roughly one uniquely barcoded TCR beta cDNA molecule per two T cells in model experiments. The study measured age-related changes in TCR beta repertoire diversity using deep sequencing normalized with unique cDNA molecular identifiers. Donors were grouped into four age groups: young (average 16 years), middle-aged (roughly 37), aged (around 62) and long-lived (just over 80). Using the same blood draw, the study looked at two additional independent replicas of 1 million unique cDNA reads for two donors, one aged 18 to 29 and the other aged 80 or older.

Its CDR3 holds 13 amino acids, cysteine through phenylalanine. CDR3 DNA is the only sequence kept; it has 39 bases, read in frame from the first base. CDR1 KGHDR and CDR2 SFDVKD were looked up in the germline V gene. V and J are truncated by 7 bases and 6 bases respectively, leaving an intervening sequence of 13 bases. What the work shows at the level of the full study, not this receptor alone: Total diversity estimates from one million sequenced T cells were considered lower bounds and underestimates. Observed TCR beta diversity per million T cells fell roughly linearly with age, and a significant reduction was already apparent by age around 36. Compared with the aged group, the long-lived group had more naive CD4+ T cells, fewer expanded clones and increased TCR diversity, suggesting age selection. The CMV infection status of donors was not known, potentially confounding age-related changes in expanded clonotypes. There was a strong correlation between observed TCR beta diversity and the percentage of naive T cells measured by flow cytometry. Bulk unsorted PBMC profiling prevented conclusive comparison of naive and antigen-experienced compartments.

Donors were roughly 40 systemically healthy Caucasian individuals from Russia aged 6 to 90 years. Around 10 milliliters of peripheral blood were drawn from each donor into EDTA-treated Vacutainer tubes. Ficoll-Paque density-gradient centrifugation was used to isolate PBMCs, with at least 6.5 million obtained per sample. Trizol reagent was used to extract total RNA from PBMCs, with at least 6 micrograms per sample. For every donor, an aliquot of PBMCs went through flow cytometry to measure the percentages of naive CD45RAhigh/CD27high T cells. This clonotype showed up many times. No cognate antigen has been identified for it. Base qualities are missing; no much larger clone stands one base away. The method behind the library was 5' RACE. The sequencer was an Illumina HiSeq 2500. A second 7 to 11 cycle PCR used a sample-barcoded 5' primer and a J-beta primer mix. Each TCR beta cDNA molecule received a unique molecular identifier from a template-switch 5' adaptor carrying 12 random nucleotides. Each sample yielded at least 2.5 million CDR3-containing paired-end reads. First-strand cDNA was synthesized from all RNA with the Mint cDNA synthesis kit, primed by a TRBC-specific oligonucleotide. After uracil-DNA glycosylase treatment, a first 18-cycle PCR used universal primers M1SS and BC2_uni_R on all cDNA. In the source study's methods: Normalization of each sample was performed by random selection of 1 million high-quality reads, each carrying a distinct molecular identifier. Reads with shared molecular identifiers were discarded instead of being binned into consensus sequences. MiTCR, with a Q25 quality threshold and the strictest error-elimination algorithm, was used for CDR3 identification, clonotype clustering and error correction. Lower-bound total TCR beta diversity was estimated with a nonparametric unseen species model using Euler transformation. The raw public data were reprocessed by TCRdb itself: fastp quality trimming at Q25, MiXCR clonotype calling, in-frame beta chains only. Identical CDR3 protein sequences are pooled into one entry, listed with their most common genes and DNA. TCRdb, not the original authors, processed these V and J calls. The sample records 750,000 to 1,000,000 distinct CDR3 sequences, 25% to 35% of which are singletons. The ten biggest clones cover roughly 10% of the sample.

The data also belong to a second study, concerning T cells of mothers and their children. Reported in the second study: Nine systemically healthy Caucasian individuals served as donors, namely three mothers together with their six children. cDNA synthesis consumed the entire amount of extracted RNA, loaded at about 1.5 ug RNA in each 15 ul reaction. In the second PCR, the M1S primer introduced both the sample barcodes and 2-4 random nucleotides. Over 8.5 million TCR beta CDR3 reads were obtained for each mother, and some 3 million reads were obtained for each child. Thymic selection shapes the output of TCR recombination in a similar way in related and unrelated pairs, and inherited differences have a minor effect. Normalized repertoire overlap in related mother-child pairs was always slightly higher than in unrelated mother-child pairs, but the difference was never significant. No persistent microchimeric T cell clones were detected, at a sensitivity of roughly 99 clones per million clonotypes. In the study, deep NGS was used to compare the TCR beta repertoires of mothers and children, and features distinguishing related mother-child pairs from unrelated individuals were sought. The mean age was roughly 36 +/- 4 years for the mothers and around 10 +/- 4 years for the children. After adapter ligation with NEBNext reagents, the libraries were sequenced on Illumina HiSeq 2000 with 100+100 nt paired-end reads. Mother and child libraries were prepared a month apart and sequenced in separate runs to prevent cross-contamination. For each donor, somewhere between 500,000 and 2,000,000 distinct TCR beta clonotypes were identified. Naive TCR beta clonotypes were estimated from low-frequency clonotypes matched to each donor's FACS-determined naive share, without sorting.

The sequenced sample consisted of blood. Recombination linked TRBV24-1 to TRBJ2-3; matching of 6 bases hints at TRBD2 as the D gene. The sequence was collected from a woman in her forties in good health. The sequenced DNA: TGTGCCACCAGGGCGGGGAGTGGGGATACGCAGTATTTT. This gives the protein CATRAGSGDTQYF.